Below, one T cell receptor (beta chain) is given with its context. This record comes from a study of shared clonotypes between healthy human individuals. Generated by immunoSEQ multiplex PCR, the TCRdb table keeps only in-frame clones and is missing some. The sample comprises around 440,000 clones, 75% to 80% of which are singletons, and around 12% rests with the top ten. V lost 2 bases, J lost 6 bases, and 7 bases lay in between. The germline CDR1 and CDR2 sequences are GTSNPN and SVGIG (reference sequence). This CDR3 is built from 11 residues. This sequence originates from a woman aged 40 to 49 in good health. Some clones in this sample may be carry-over from other donors' samples. Sequenced input: PBMCs. The chain recombines TRBV30 with TRBJ1-1, with D unresolved. CDR3 DNA: TGTGCCTGGAGTCCTTTGGCTGAAGCTTTCTTT. Translating gives CAWSPLAEAFF.